The rows below give T cell receptor beta chains drawn from one sample of a study of identical twins. TCRdb re-called the 5' RACE reads through MiXCR, storing one row per CDR3 protein. The profile shows 500,000 to 700,000 distinct CDR3 sequences, less than 9% of them singletons. These same data were also listed under a study on yellow fever vaccine responses in identical twins.

Material: PBMCs. These receptors were collected from a woman aged 18-29 years in good health. CDR3s leave out the opening cysteine and the closing phenylalanine or tryptophan. The size field is filled for only some rows; it gives once, few, many or a size class.

v_call: TRBV20-1; cdr3_length: 12; j_call: TRBJ1-6; clone_size: few; cdr3_aa: SARGGTGVSPLH
v_call: TRBV11-1; cdr3_length: 14; j_call: TRBJ2-5; clone_size: many; cdr3_aa: ASSPRQGLDQETQY
v_call: TRBV28; cdr3_length: 15; j_call: TRBJ2-1; clone_size: once; cdr3_aa: ASSFGPRDRELAVQF
v_call: TRBV29-1; cdr3_length: 13; j_call: TRBJ1-2; clone_size: few; cdr3_aa: SVENMAVRDYGYT
v_call: TRBV19; cdr3_length: 11; j_call: TRBJ2-1; clone_size: NA; cdr3_aa: ASSIGVLNEQF
v_call: TRBV28; cdr3_length: 16; j_call: TRBJ1-1; clone_size: NA; cdr3_aa: ASSPSVGLLGMNTEAF
v_call: TRBV12-3/TRBV12-4; cdr3_length: 10; j_call: TRBJ2-2; clone_size: few; cdr3_aa: ASMMVGGELF
v_call: TRBV5-1; cdr3_length: 11; j_call: TRBJ2-7; clone_size: few; cdr3_aa: ASTRTSGYEQY
v_call: TRBV7-9; cdr3_length: 11; j_call: TRBJ2-7; clone_size: many; cdr3_aa: ASNLAETYEQY
v_call: TRBV7-9; cdr3_length: 14; j_call: TRBJ2-1; clone_size: NA; cdr3_aa: ASSAESGRTYNEQF
v_call: TRBV5-1; cdr3_length: 11; j_call: TRBJ2-5; clone_size: few; cdr3_aa: ASSPGSGETQY
v_call: TRBV15; cdr3_length: 14; j_call: TRBJ2-1; clone_size: few; cdr3_aa: ATSREWRVGDNEQF
v_call: TRBV2; cdr3_length: 14; j_call: TRBJ2-4; clone_size: many; cdr3_aa: ASTQTVVLAKNIQY
v_call: TRBV12-3/TRBV12-4; cdr3_length: 14; j_call: TRBJ1-5; clone_size: few; cdr3_aa: ASSLGRGTSNQPQH
v_call: TRBV20-1; cdr3_length: 14; j_call: TRBJ2-3; clone_size: few; cdr3_aa: SASTPSGGFADTQY
v_call: TRBV28; cdr3_length: 14; j_call: TRBJ1-6; clone_size: many; cdr3_aa: ASRPIGDRSNSPLH
v_call: TRBV5-1; cdr3_length: 13; j_call: TRBJ1-3; clone_size: NA; cdr3_aa: ASSPMSGSGNTIY
v_call: TRBV3-1; cdr3_length: 14; j_call: TRBJ2-1; clone_size: NA; cdr3_aa: ASSQGAWPWGNEQF
v_call: TRBV29-1; cdr3_length: 10; j_call: TRBJ2-3; clone_size: few; cdr3_aa: SVRGVGDTQY
v_call: TRBV12-3/TRBV12-4; cdr3_length: 12; j_call: TRBJ2-3; clone_size: few; cdr3_aa: ASSLNRGTDTQY
v_call: TRBV20-1; cdr3_length: 13; j_call: TRBJ2-3; clone_size: few; cdr3_aa: SAGLAGGYTDTQY
v_call: TRBV29-1; cdr3_length: 13; j_call: TRBJ2-1; clone_size: many; cdr3_aa: SVEGGRASYNEQF
v_call: TRBV10-3; cdr3_length: 12; j_call: TRBJ2-5; clone_size: NA; cdr3_aa: AISGGTAQETQY
v_call: TRBV15; cdr3_length: 13; j_call: TRBJ1-5; clone_size: many; cdr3_aa: ATSNRTASNQPQH
v_call: TRBV7-9; cdr3_length: 14; j_call: TRBJ1-2; clone_size: many; cdr3_aa: ASSSGTEIRNYGYT
v_call: TRBV20-1; cdr3_length: 11; j_call: TRBJ2-1; clone_size: many; cdr3_aa: SASPGTSFEQF
v_call: TRBV12-3/TRBV12-4; cdr3_length: 14; j_call: TRBJ2-2; clone_size: few; cdr3_aa: ASRFGTRGYTGELF
v_call: TRBV19; cdr3_length: 11; j_call: TRBJ1-1; clone_size: many; cdr3_aa: ATRRDRATEAF
v_call: TRBV24-1; cdr3_length: 14; j_call: TRBJ2-1; clone_size: NA; cdr3_aa: ATSDPGSGSRNEQF
v_call: TRBV29-1; cdr3_length: 13; j_call: TRBJ2-3; clone_size: NA; cdr3_aa: SVAHQGQLMDTQY
v_call: TRBV29-1; cdr3_length: 14; j_call: TRBJ1-1; clone_size: few; cdr3_aa: SVRQGPYFMNTEAF